Given below is one T cell receptor (beta chain) in context. Its specificity is unknown. These data are taken from a study of cytomegalovirus exposure and HLA in healthy donors. The overall study: Out of about 360 genotyped donors, about 84% belonged to the Caucasian-associated ancestry cluster.

The study, taken as a whole, reports: A later analysis reportedly found that, within productive TCRs, an Asian-associated ancestry cluster had fewer N-insertions than the mean observed across the roughly 700 donors.

Primers included in the PCR were 60 Vbeta and 13 Jbeta primers. Clones were sequenced by immunoSEQ multiplex PCR, and TCRdb holds only the in-frame ones, with some missing. The table lists 130,000 to 150,000 clones, 80% of them singletons. Germline lookup yields CDR1 SQVTM and CDR2 ANQGSEA. The CDR3 totals 13 residues. V was pared by 4 bases and J by 6 bases, with 6 bases of the junction left unmatched. The receptor was isolated from a man aged 30 to 45 in good health and CMV-seronegative. V and J are TRBV29-1 and TRBJ1-5; 7 bases fit TRBD1. Sequencing input: PBMCs. CDR3 residues: CSVGTGEGQPQHF. The CDR3 nucleotides read TGCAGCGTTGGAACAGGGGAAGGTCAGCCCCAGCATTTT. Variable domain in full (rest from reference TRBV29-1 and TRBJ1-5): SAVISQKPSRDICQRGTSLTIQCQVDSQVTMMFWYRQQPGQSLTLIATANQGSEATYESGFVIDKFPISRPNLTFSTLTVSNMSPEDSSIYLCSVGTGEGQPQHFGDGTRLSIL.